This TCR beta chain is drawn from a study of blood T cell repertoires in COVID-19. At the level of the study: Some COVID-19 samples were acute and others convalescent; all came from the United States, Italy and Spain.

Participants came from some 26 US areas, aged about 18 to 89 years. Profiled with immunoSEQ multiplex PCR; TCRdb holds only in-frame clones, not every one. Among roughly 270,000 clones, 80% to 85% were seen once, and the ten largest hold around 5%. Sequencing was performed on PBMCs or T cells enriched from blood (not recorded which). This sequence was found in a man in his forties or fifties who had been exposed to COVID-19.

CDR3 DNA sequence: TGTGCCAGCAGCCCAGGGAATGAGCAGTTCTTC. It translates to CASSPGNEQFF. The chain joins TRBV3-1 (or the pseudogene TRBV3-2) to TRBJ2-1; tentatively, D is TRBD1 (5 bases). Germline V gene data show CDR1 as LGHDT and CDR2 as YNNKEL (reference sequence). The CDR3 contains 11 residues. Deletions cut 4 bases from V and 7 bases from J, with 5 bases between.